The rows below give T cell receptor beta chains drawn from one sample of a study of T cell repertoires in cytomegalovirus infection. Each CDR3 protein gets one entry after TCRdb re-called the reads with MiXCR. The table shows around 630,000 distinct CDR3 sequences, with roughly 24% occurring only once. Sequences were obtained from CD8+ T cells from PBMCs. The receptor set was obtained from a human donor in good health (CMV status not recorded). Some clones in this sample may be carry-over from other donors' samples. CDR3s include the opening cysteine and the closing phenylalanine or tryptophan. The order of the fields is V gene, D gene, J gene, CDR3 length, clone size, CDR3 protein, CDR3 DNA. D genes are given only for firm matches. Size values are once, few and many counts, or a class for expanded clones, and some rows have none.

>TRBV7-8|TRBD1|TRBJ1-4|16|few
CASSMKRGQTNEKLFF
TGTGCCAGCAGCATGAAGAGGGGGCAAACTAATGAAAAACTGTTTTTT
>TRBV20-1|.|TRBJ1-6|13|.
CSATSVSDSPLHF
TGCAGTGCCACCAGCGTTAGCGATTCACCCCTCCACTTT
>TRBV10-3|.|TRBJ2-7|13|.
CASGTEGVYEQYF
TGTGCCAGCGGGACCGAAGGGGTATACGAGCAGTACTTC
>TRBV20-1|TRBD1|TRBJ2-7|14|.
CSATGTASSYEQYF
TGCAGTGCTACCGGGACAGCCAGCTCCTACGAGCAGTACTTC
>TRBV20-1|.|TRBJ2-3|14|.
CSARDSRGPDTQYF
TGCAGTGCTAGAGATTCCAGGGGCCCAGATACGCAGTATTTT
>TRBV18|.|TRBJ1-2|16|.
CASSPMGIDSPYGYTF
TGTGCCAGCTCACCAATGGGGATAGATTCTCCGTATGGCTACACCTTC
>TRBV7-2|TRBD2|TRBJ2-1|16|many
CASSSRESGGWNEQFF
TGTGCCAGCAGCTCTAGGGAGAGCGGGGGCTGGAATGAGCAGTTCTTC
>TRBV20-1|.|TRBJ1-1|12|.
CSAALQNTEAFF
TGCAGTGCTGCCCTTCAGAACACTGAAGCTTTCTTT
>TRBV5-5|TRBD1|TRBJ1-2|17|few
CASSLGGQADGPYGYTF
TGTGCCAGCAGCTTGGGGGGACAGGCGGACGGACCTTATGGCTACACCTTC
>TRBV11-2|TRBD1|TRBJ1-2|17|many
CASSPRPGQGHLGGYTF
TGTGCCAGCAGCCCTAGGCCAGGACAGGGCCATCTTGGGGGCTACACCTTC
>TRBV7-9|.|TRBJ2-7|15|many
CASSPTQGIDGEQYF
TGTGCCAGCAGCCCCACACAGGGTATTGATGGCGAGCAGTACTTC
>TRBV29-1|TRBD1|TRBJ1-4|13|once
CSVSDRANEKLFF
TGCAGCGTTTCGGACAGGGCTAATGAAAAACTGTTTTTT
>TRBV2|.|TRBJ2-2|17|.
CASSEWLGGPNTGELFF
TGTGCCAGCAGTGAATGGCTTGGGGGGCCGAACACCGGGGAGCTGTTTTTT
>TRBV9|.|TRBJ2-3|15|few
CASSHREGNTDTQYF
TGTGCCAGCAGCCACCGCGAGGGCAACACAGATACGCAGTATTTT
>TRBV7-6|.|TRBJ2-1|17|many
CASSLVWVGDFYNEQFF
TGTGCCAGCAGCTTAGTGTGGGTCGGGGATTTCTACAATGAGCAGTTCTTC
>TRBV20-1|.|TRBJ1-1|13|.
CSAPGAQAFEAFF
TGCAGTGCCCCCGGTGCCCAAGCGTTTGAAGCTTTCTTT
>TRBV20-1|TRBD2|TRBJ2-7|15|few
CSARRGLAGYYEQYF
TGCAGTGCTAGGCGCGGACTAGCGGGGTACTACGAGCAGTACTTC
>TRBV29-1|TRBD2|TRBJ2-3|15|.
CSVEGSGGATDTQYF
TGCAGCGTTGAAGGAAGCGGGGGGGCAACAGATACGCAGTATTTT
>TRBV4-1|TRBD2|TRBJ2-1|15|.
CTSSQVGTSGKEQFF
TGCACCAGCAGCCAGGTGGGGACTAGCGGAAAAGAGCAGTTCTTC
>TRBV7-9|.|TRBJ2-1|16|.
CASSPLQGPSYNEQFF
TGTGCCAGCAGCCCTCTCCAGGGACCCTCCTACAATGAGCAGTTCTTC
>TRBV15|.|TRBJ2-5|14|.
CATSRADLGETQYF
TGTGCCACCAGCAGAGCCGATTTGGGGGAGACCCAGTACTTC
>TRBV7-2|.|TRBJ1-6|15|many
CASSREDRYNSPLHF
TGTGCCAGCAGTCGGGAAGACAGATATAATTCACCCCTCCACTTT
>TRBV20-1|.|TRBJ1-2|16|.
CSARDGAGQLNYGYTF
TGCAGTGCTAGAGATGGCGCCGGGCAGCTCAACTATGGCTACACCTTC
>TRBV2|TRBD1|TRBJ1-2|11|.
CASTGTGMDTF
TGTGCCAGCACCGGGACAGGGATGGACACCTTC
>TRBV7-8|.|TRBJ1-6|15|.
CASSGGQGPNSPLHF
TGTGCCAGCAGCGGGGGGCAGGGGCCTAATTCACCCCTCCACTTT
>TRBV2|.|TRBJ2-5|13|.
CASSPGTVETQYF
TGTGCCAGCAGTCCCGGGACTGTAGAGACCCAGTACTTC
>TRBV27|.|TRBJ1-2|14|.
CASSLGRGFWGYTF
TGTGCCAGCAGTTTAGGGAGGGGGTTTTGGGGCTACACCTTC
>TRBV11-2|.|TRBJ2-3|15|many
CASSPRQGLVDTQYF
TGTGCCAGCAGCCCCCGCCAGGGGTTAGTGGATACGCAGTATTTT
>TRBV18|.|TRBJ2-2|17|.
CASSAGPIDIITGELFF
TGTGCCAGCTCAGCCGGACCAATCGACATCATCACCGGGGAGCTGTTTTTT
>TRBV28|.|TRBJ2-3|12|few
CASRVPSDTQYF
TGTGCCAGCAGAGTGCCCTCCGATACGCAGTATTTT
>TRBV5-1|.|TRBJ1-4|15|few
CASSFSSVFAEKLFF
TGCGCCAGCAGCTTTTCTTCCGTCTTTGCTGAAAAACTGTTTTTT
>TRBV9|.|TRBJ2-6|15|few
CASTPSGTGANVLTF
TGTGCCAGCACCCCTTCGGGGACTGGGGCCAACGTCCTGACTTTC
>TRBV5-1|TRBD1|TRBJ1-1|14|.
CASTTGTENTEAFF
TGCGCCAGCACCACCGGGACAGAGAACACTGAAGCTTTCTTT
>TRBV7-3|.|TRBJ1-1|14|many
CASNAEGGKGQAFF
TGTGCCAGCAACGCGGAGGGGGGTAAGGGGCAAGCTTTCTTT
>TRBV28|.|TRBJ1-2|13|many
CASRAGAYYGYTF
TGTGCCAGCAGGGCAGGAGCCTACTATGGCTACACCTTC
>TRBV7-9|.|TRBJ2-1|12|many
CASSYQDRGQFF
TGTGCCAGCAGCTACCAAGACAGAGGGCAGTTCTTC
>TRBV24-1|.|TRBJ2-2|17|.
CATSDIAGTAGTGVLFF
TGTGCCACCAGTGATATTGCCGGGACAGCGGGCACCGGGGTGCTGTTTTTT
>TRBV5-6|.|TRBJ2-7|14|many
CASSFPQQSYEQYF
TGTGCCAGCAGCTTCCCACAGCAGTCCTACGAGCAGTACTTC
>TRBV9|.|TRBJ1-1|15|.
CASSVEGSMNTEAFF
TGTGCCAGCAGCGTAGAGGGGTCCATGAACACTGAAGCTTTCTTT
>TRBV7-9|TRBD1|TRBJ1-5|16|few
CASSLGGQGANQPQHF
TGTGCCAGCAGCTTAGGAGGACAGGGGGCGAATCAGCCCCAGCATTTT
>TRBV20-1|TRBD1|TRBJ1-5|15|.
CSASGTGGSNQPQHF
TGCAGTGCTAGCGGGACAGGGGGGAGCAATCAGCCCCAGCATTTT
>TRBV7-9|TRBD1|TRBJ1-6|16|.
CASSSGTGNGRSPLHF
TGTGCCAGCAGCTCGGGGACAGGGAACGGGCGTTCACCCCTCCACTTT
>TRBV7-7|.|TRBJ2-5|14|.
CASSPTGYGETQYF
TGTGCTAGCAGCCCAACAGGGTATGGAGAGACCCAGTACTTC